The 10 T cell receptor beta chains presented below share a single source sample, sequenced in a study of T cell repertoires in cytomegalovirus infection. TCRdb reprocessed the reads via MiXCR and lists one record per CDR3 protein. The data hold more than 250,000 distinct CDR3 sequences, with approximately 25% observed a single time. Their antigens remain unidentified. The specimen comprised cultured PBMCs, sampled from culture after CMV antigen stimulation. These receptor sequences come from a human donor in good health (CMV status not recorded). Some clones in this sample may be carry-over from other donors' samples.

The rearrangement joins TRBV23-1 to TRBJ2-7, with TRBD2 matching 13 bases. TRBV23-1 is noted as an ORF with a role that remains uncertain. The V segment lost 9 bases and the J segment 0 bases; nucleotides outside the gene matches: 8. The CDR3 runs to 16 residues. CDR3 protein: CARRTSGSKGSYEQYV. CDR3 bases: TGCGCCAGGAGGACTAGCGGGAGTAAAGGCTCCTACGAGCAGTACGTC.

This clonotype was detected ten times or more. The CDR3 region has the DNA TGTGCCAGCAGCCTCGGGACAGCCCGAGAAAACATTCAGTACTTC. Protein: CASSLGTARENIQYF. The V call is TRBV7-9, the J call TRBJ2-4, with 7 bases matching TRBD1. This CDR3 region has 15 residues. Germline CDR1 reads SEHNR; CDR2 reads FQNEAQ (reference sequence). Germline trimming cut 5 bases from V and 5 bases from J; bases unmatched to any gene: 9.

The CDR3 sequence is CASSSGRVSQETQYF. The CDR3, as DNA: TGTGCCAGCAGTTCGGGGCGGGTCTCCCAAGAGACCCAGTACTTC. The chain uses TRBV6-6 and TRBJ2-5; D possibly matches TRBD1 or TRBD2 (5 bases each). Germline CDR1 MNHNY, CDR2 SVGAGI (reference sequence). This CDR3 region has 15 residues. The V end was cut by 4 bases, the J end by 1 base, with 13 bases between.

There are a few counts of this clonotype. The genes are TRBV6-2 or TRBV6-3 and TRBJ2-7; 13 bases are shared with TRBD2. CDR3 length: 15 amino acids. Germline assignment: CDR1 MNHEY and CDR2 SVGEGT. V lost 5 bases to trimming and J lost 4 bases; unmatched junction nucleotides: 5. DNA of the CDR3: TGTGCCAGCAGTCACGGACTAGCGGGAGCTTACGAGCAGTACGTC. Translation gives CASSHGLAGAYEQYV.

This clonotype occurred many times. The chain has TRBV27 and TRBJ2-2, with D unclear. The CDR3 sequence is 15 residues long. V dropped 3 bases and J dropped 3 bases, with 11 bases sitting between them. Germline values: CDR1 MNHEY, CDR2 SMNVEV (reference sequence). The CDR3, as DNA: TGTGCCAGCAGTTTGGTACATTGGGACACCGGGGAGCTGTTTTTT. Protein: CASSLVHWDTGELFF.

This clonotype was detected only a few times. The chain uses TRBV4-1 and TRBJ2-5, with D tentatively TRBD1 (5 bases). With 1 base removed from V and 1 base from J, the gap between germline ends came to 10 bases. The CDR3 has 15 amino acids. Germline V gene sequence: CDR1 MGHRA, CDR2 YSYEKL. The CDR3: CASSQAGHGQETQYF. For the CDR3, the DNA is TGCGCCAGCAGCCAAGCCGGACACGGCCAAGAGACCCAGTACTTC.

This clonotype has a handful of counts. The CDR3 loop is CASSMTGSEQYF. The CDR3 coding sequence is TGCGCCAGCAGTATGACGGGTTCCGAGCAGTACTTC. This chain links TRBV4-1 with TRBJ2-7; D is unresolved. Trimming left V 6 bases short and J 6 bases short, with 12 bases between. Germline V gene sequence: CDR1 MGHRA, CDR2 YSYEKL. The length of the CDR3 is 12 residues.

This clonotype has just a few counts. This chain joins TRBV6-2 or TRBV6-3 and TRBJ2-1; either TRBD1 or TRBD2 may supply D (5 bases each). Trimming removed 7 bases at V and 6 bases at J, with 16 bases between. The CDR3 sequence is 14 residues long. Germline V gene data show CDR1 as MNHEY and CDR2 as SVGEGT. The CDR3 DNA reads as TGTGCCAGCACCCAAGTGGGGGTCCTCAATGAGCAGTTCTTC. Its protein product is CASTQVGVLNEQFF.

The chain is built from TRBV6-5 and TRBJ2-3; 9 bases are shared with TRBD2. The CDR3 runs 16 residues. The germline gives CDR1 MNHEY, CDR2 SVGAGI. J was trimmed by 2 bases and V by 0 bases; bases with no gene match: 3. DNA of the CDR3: TGTGCCAGCAGTTACTCGCGGGAGGGGAACACAGATACGCAGTATTTT. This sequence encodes CASSYSREGNTDTQYF.

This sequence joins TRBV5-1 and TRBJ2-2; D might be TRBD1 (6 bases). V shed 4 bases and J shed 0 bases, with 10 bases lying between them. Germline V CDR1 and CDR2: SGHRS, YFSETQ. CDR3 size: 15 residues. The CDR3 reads CASSLGTPNTGELFF. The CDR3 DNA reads TGCGCCAGCAGCCTCGGGACACCGAACACCGGGGAGCTGTTTTTT.